The clone carrying this T cell receptor beta chain appeared a few times. No antigen is known for it. These data originate in a study of human T cells and chemical hapten exposure. Study information: Patch tests put 0.01% DPC on the upper back, read at 6 days.

The time point denotes: pre-sensitization, week 0. The treatment here: therapeutic diphenylcyclopropenone sensitization with weekly scalp DPC. Blood draws came first, before each patch test. It was the library that attached unique molecular identifiers to individual cDNA molecules. MiXCR, run by TCRdb on the RACE reads, gives a single entry per CDR3 protein. The sample has 200,000 to 300,000 distinct CDR3 sequences; 7.5% to 10% are singletons. The J segment lost 6 bases and the V segment lost 4 bases, leaving 5 bases of the junction unmatched. CDR1 is MNHEY and CDR2 is SVGEGT in the germline V gene. This CDR3 comprises 13 residues. Study-wide points: Counts of expanded TCRs (at PT1) showed a positive correlation with patch test score.

Sequences were derived from whole blood, sampled in connection with sensitization to the hapten diphenylcyclopropenone (DPC). The source of this sequence is a middle-aged woman with alopecia areata. Some clones in this sample may be carry-over from other donors' samples. The chain recombines TRBV6-2 or TRBV6-3 with TRBJ1-2, with 7 positions matching TRBD1. The CDR3 spells CASSLTGSHGYTF. CDR3 in DNA: TGTGCCAGCAGTTTGACAGGGTCCCATGGCTACACCTTC.